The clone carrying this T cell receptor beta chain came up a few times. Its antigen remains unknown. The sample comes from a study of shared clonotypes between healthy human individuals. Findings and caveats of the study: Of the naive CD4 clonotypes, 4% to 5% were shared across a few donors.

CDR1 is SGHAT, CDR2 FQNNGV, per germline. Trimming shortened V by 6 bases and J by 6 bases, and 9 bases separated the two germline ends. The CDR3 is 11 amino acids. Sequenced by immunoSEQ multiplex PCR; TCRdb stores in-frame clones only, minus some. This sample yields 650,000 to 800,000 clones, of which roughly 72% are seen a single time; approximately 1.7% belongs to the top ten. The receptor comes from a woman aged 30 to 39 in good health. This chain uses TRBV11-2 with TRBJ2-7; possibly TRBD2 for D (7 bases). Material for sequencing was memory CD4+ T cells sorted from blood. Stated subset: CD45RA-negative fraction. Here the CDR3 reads CASRGGGEQYF. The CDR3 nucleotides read TGTGCCAGCAGGGGAGGGGGCGAGCAGTACTTC.